This T cell receptor (beta chain) derives from a study of shared clonotypes between healthy human individuals. Overall study results and limits: Across subsets, estimated richness was generally greater for naive than for memory populations.

A word on this clone: The target antigen is unknown.

Data came from immunoSEQ multiplex PCR; TCRdb stores just in-frame clones and leaves some out. In the table there are approximately 2.5 million clones, 90% to 95% of which are singletons. CDR1 is LGHNA and CDR2 is YSLEER in the germline V gene. This CDR3 is 15 amino acids long. V shed 1 base, J shed 1 base, and the junction held 3 bases outside the gene matches. The sequenced sample consisted of naive CD4+ T cells sorted from blood. Described subset: CD45RA+ positively selected. This sequence originates from a man younger than 30 in good health. The chain is built from TRBV4-3 and TRBJ2-5; 7 bases match TRBD2. The CDR3 loop reads CASSQGGGIQETQYF. The DNA of the CDR3 is TGCGCCAGCAGCCAAGGGGGGGGGATCCAAGAGACCCAGTACTTC.